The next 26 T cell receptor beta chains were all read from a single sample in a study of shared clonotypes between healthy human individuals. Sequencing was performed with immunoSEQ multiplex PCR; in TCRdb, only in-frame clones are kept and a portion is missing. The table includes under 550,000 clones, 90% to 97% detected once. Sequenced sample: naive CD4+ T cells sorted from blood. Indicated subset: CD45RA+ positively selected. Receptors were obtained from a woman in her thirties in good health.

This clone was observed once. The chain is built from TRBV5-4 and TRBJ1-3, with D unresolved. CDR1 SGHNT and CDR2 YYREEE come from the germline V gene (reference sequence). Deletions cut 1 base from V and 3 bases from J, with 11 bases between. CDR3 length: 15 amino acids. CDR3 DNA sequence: TGTGCCAGCAGCTTGACTATGGGGAGTGGAAACACCATATATTTT. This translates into CASSLTMGSGNTIYF.

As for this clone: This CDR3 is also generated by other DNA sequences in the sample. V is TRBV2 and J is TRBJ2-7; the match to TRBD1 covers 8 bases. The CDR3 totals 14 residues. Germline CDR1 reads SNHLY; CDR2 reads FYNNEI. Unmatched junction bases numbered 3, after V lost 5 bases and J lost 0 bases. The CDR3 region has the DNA TGTGCCAGCAGTAGGGACAGGAGCTCCTACGAGCAGTACTTC. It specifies CASSRDRSSYEQYF.

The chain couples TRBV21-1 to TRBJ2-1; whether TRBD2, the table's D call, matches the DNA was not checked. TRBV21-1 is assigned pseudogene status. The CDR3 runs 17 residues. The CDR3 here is CASSKGASGEFYNEQFF. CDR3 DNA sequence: TGTGCCAGCAGCAAAGGGGCTAGCGGGGAATTCTACAATGAGCAGTTCTTC.

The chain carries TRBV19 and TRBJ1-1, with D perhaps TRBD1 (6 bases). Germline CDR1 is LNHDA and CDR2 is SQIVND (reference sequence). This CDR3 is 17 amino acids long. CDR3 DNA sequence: TGTAGGTTAGGGGGGACATTTTGTCCGGTAATGAACACTGAAGCTTTCTTT. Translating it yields CRLGGTFCPVMNTEAFF.

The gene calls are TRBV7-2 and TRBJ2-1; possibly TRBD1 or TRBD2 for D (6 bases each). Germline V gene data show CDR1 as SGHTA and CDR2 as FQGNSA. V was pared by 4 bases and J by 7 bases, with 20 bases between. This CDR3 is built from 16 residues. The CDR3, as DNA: TGTGCCAGCAGCTCCGGGGGCCGGGCCGGACAAAATGAGCAGTTCTTC. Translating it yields CASSSGGRAGQNEQFF.

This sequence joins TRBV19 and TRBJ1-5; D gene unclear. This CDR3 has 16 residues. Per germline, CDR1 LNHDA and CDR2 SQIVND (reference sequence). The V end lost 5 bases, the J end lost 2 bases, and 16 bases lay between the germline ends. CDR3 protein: CASSGWTIDRNQPQHF. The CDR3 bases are TGTGCCAGTAGTGGTTGGACTATAGACCGCAATCAGCCCCAGCATTTT.

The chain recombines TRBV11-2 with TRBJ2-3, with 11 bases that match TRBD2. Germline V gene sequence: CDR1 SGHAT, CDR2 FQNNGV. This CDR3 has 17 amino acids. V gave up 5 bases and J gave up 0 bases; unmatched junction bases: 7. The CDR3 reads CASSTGLAETSTDTQYF. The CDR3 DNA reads TGTGCCAGCAGCACGGGACTAGCGGAAACGAGCACAGATACGCAGTATTTT.

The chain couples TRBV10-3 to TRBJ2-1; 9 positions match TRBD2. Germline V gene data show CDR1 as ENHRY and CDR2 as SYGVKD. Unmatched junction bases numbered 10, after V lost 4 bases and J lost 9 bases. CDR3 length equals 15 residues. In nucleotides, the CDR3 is TGTGCCATCAGTGTAACTGGGGATAGCGGGAGTGAGCAGTTCTTC. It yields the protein CAISVTGDSGSEQFF.

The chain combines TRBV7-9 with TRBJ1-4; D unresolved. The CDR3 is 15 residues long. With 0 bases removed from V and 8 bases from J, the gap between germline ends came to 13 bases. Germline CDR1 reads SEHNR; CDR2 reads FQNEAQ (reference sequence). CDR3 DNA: TGTGCCAGCAGCTTAGCCGGGCCCGGACTCGAAAAACTGTTTTTT. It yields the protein CASSLAGPGLEKLFF.

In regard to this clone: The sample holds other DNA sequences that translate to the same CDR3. CDR3 sequence (DNA): TGTGCCAGCAGTCCGCCGGGACAGGGATCCTACGAGCAGTACTTC. Translating it yields CASSPPGQGSYEQYF. The chain links TRBV28 to TRBJ2-7; TRBD1 matches 9 bases. This CDR3 spans 15 amino acids. J lost 1 base, V lost 5 bases, and 6 bases had no gene match. Germline values: CDR1 MDHEN, CDR2 SYDVKM. Drawing the rest from reference TRBV28 and TRBJ2-7, the complete variable domain is DVKVTQSSRYLVKRTGEKVFLECVQDMDHENMFWYRQDPGLGLRLIYFSYDVKMKEKGDIPEGYSVSREKKERFSLILESASTNQTSMYLCASSPPGQGSYEQYFGPGTRLTVT.

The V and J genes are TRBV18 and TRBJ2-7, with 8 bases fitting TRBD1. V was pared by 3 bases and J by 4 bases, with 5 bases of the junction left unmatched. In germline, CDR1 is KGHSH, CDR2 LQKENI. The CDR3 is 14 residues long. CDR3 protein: CASSPRDRRYEQYF. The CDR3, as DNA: TGTGCCAGCTCACCCCGGGACAGGAGATACGAGCAGTACTTC.

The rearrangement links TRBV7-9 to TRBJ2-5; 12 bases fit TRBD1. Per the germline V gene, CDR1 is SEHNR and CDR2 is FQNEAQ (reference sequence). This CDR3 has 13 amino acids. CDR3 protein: CAWGQGAWETQYF. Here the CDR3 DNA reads TGTGCTTGGGGACAGGGGGCTTGGGAGACCCAGTACTTC.

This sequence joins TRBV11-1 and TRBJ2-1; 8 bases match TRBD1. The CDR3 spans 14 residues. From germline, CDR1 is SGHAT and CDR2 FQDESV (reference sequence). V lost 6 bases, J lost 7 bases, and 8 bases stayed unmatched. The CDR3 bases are TGTGCCAGCAGTACCCAGGACAGGGAAAATGAGCAGTTCTTC. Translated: CASSTQDRENEQFF.

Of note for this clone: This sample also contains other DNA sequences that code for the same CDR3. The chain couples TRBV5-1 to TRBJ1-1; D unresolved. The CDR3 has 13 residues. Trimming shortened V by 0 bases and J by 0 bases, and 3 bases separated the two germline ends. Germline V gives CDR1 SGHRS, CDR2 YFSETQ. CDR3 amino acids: CASSLVLNTEAFF. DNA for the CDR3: TGCGCCAGCAGCTTGGTTCTGAACACTGAAGCTTTCTTT.

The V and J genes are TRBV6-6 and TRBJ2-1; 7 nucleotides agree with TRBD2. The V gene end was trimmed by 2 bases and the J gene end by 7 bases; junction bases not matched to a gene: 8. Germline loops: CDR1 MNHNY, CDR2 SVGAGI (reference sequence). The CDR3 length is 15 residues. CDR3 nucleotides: TGTGCCAGCAGTTACAAGGGAGGGCCGGCGAATGAGCAGTTCTTC. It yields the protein CASSYKGGPANEQFF.

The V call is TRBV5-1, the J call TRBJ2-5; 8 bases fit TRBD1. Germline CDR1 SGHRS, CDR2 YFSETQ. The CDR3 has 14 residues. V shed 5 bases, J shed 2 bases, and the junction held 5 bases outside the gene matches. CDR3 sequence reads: CASRRRTGQETQYF. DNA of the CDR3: TGCGCCAGCAGGAGACGGACAGGGCAAGAGACCCAGTACTTC.

The CDR3 loop is CASSPGGEAKNIQYF. The CDR3 bases are TGTGCCAGCAGCCCCGGGGGGGAGGCCAAAAACATTCAGTACTTC. This chain links TRBV28 with TRBJ2-4, with TRBD2 identical over 8 bases. There are 15 residues in the CDR3. CDR1 is MDHEN, CDR2 SYDVKM, per germline. Trimming removed 6 bases from V and 1 base from J; junction bases left unmatched: 5.

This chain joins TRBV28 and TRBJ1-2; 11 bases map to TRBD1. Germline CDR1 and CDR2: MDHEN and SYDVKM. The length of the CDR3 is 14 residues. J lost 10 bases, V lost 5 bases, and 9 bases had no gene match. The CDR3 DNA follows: TGTGCCAGCAGTGAAACCGGGACAGGGGGTTTCTACACCTTC. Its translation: CASSETGTGGFYTF.

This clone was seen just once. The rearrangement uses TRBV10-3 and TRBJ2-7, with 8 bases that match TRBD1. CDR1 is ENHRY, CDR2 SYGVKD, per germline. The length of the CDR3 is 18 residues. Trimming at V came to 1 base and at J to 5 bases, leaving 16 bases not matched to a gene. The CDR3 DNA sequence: TGTGCCATCAGTGAGTTTGGACAGGGCCTAACAGGGGGGAACGAGCAGTACTTC. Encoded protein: CAISEFGQGLTGGNEQYF.

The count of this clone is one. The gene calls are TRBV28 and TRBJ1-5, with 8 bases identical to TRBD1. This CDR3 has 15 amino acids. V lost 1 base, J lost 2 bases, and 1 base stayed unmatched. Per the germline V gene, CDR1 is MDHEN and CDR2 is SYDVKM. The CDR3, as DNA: TGTGCCAGCAGTTTATCGGGACAGGGCAATCAGCCCCAGCATTTT. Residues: CASSLSGQGNQPQHF.

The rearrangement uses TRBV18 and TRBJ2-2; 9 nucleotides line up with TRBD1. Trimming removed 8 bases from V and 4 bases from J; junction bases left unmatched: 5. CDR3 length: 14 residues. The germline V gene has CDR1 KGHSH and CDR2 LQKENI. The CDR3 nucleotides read TGTGCCAGCCGCGGACAGGGGCGCACCGGGGAGCTGTTTTTT. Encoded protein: CASRGQGRTGELFF. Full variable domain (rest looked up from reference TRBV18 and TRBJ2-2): NAGVMQNPRHLVRRRGQEARLRCSPMKGHSHVYWYRQLPEEGLKFMVYLQKENIIDESGMPKERFSAEFPKEGPSILRIQQVVRGDSAAYFCASRGQGRTGELFFGEGSRLTVL.

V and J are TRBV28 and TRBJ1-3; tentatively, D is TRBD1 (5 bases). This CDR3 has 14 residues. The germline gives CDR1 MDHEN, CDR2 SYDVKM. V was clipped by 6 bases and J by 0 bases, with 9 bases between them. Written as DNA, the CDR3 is TGTGCCAGCAGCCAGGGACCCTCTGGAAACACCATATATTTT. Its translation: CASSQGPSGNTIYF.

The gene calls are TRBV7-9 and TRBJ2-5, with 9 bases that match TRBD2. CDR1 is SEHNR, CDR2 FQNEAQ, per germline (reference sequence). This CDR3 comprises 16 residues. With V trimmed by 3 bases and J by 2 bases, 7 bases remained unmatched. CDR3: CASSFFLAGPQETQYF. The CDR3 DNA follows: TGTGCCAGCAGCTTCTTCCTAGCGGGACCACAAGAGACCCAGTACTTC.

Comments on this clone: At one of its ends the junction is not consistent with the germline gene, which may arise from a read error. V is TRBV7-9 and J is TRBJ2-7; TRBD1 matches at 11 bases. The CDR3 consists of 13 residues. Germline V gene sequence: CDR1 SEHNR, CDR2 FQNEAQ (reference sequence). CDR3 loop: CASSLLTGTGGHF. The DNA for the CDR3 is TGTGCCAGCAGCCTACTAACCGGGACAGGGGGGCACTTC.

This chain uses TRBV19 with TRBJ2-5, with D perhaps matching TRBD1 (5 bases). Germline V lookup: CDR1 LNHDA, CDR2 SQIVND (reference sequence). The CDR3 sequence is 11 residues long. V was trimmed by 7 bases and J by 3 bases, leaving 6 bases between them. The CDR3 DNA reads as TGTGCCAGTACACAGGAAGAGACCCAGTACTTC. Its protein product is CASTQEETQYF. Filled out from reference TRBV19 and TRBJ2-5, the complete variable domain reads DGGITQSPKYLFRKEGQNVTLSCEQNLNHDAMYWYRQDPGQGLRLIYYSQIVNDFQKGDIAEGYSVSREKKESFPLTVTSAQKNPTAFYLCASTQEETQYFGPGTRLLVL.

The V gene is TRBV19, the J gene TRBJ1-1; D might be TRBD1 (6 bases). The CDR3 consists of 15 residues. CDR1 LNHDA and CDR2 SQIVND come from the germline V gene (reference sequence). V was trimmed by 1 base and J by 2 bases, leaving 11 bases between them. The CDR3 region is CASSIGPGVNTEAFF. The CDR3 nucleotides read TGTGCCAGTAGTATAGGTCCAGGGGTCAACACTGAAGCTTTCTTT.